The entry below gives a single T cell receptor (beta chain) sequence along with its context. Every sample gave at least 5.5 micrograms of total RNA when it was extracted. The sample is drawn from a study of blood T cells in healthy people across ages. PCR was performed a second time for roughly 7 to 11 cycles using a sample-barcoded 5' primer and a J-beta primer mix. Each cDNA molecule carried a tag from a template-switch adaptor that contained 12 random nucleotides. TCRdb recomputed calls from the 5' RACE reads with MiXCR, one row per CDR3 protein. Of 800,000 to 900,000 distinct CDR3 sequences in the sample, around 62% were seen once. The CDR3 covers 15 residues. Germline values: CDR1 SGHRS, CDR2 YFSETQ. With 2 bases removed from V and 0 bases from J, the gap between germline ends came to 11 bases.

The V gene is TRBV5-1, the J gene TRBJ1-2; D not resolved. The sample was blood. The TCR comes from a man between 25 and 39 years old in good health. CDR3 DNA sequence: TGCGCCAGCAGCTTAGCCCAGAGTACTAACTATGGCTACACCTTC. Its protein is CASSLAQSTNYGYTF.